In its sample, the clone carrying this T cell receptor (beta chain) was seen a few times. Its antigen is not known. This record comes from a study of beta chain features in type 1 diabetes. The isolated RNA, all of it, was reverse transcribed, so expressed TCRB transcripts were what got sequenced. The table came from immunoSEQ multiplex PCR; TCRdb's copy has only in-frame clones and leaves some out. The sample lists 300,000 or so clones, about a tenth occurring once. Notes on the study in general: A moderate, significant TCRB CDR3 shortening appeared in type 1 diabetes across four CD4+ subsets.

The CDR3 has 12 residues. Germline-derived CDR1 and CDR2 are SGHKS and YYEKEE (reference sequence). Trimming left V 2 bases short and J 8 bases short, with 11 bases between. The specimen was central memory CD4+ T cells from blood. The clonotype originates from a man aged 25-45 years with type 1 diabetes. The chain combines TRBV5-5 with TRBJ2-7; tentative D call: TRBD2 (5 bases). CDR3 region: CASSLNREKQYF. The CDR3 DNA is TGTGCCAGCAGCTTAAATAGGGAGAAGCAGTACTTC.